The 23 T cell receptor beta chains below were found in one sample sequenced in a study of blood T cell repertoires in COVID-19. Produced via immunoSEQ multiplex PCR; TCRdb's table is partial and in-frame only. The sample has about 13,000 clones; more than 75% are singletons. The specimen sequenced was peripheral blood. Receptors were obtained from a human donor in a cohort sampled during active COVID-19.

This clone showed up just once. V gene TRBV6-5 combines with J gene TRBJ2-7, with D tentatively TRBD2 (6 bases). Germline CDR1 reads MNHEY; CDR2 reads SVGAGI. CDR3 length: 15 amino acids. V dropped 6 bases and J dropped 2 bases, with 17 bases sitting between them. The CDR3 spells CASRRGGKLPYEQYF. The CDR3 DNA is TGTGCCAGCAGACGTGGGGGGAAATTACCCTACGAGCAGTACTTC.

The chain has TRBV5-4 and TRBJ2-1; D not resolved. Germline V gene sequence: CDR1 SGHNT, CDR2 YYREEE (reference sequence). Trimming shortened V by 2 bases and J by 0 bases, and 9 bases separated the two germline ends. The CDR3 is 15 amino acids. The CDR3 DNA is TGTGCCAGCAGCTTAGCAGCAGGCTCCTACAATGAGCAGTTCTTC. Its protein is CASSLAAGSYNEQFF.

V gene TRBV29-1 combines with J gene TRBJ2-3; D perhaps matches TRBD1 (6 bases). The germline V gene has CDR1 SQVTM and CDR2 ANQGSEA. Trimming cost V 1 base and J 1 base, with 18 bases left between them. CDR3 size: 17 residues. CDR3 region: CSVEGKKGQQGTDTQYF. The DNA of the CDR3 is TGCAGCGTTGAAGGTAAAAAAGGACAGCAGGGCACAGATACGCAGTATTTT.

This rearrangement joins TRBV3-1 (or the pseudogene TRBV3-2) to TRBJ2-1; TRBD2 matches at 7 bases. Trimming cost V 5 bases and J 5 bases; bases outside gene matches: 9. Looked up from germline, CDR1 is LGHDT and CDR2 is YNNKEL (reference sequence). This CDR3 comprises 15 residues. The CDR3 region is CASSTTSLLNNEQFF. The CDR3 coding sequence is TGTGCCAGCAGCACGACTAGCTTACTGAACAATGAGCAGTTCTTC.

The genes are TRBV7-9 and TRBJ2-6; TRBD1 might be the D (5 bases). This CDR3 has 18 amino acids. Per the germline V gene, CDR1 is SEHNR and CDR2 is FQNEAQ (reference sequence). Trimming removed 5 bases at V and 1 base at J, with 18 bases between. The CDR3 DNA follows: TGTGCCAGCAGCATCACCCGACAGTATACTTCTGGGGCCAACGTCCTGACTTTC. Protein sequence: CASSITRQYTSGANVLTF.

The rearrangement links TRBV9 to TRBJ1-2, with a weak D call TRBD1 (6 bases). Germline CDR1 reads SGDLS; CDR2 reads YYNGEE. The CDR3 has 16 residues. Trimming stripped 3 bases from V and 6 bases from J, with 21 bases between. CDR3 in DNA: TGTGCCAGCAGCGCCCAAGACGCACAGGGTTGGAATGGCTACACCTTC. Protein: CASSAQDAQGWNGYTF.

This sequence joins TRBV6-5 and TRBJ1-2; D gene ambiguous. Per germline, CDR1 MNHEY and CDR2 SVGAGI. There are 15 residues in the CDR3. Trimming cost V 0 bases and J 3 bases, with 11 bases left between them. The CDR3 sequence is CASSYSRWQDYGYTF. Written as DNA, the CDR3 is TGTGCCAGCAGTTACTCAAGGTGGCAGGACTATGGCTACACCTTC.

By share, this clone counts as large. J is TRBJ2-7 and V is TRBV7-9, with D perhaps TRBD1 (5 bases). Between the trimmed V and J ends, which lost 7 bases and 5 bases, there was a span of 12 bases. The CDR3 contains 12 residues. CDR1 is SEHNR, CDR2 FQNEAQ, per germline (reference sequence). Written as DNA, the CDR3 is TGTGCCAGCACCCCAGGGTCCAACGAGCAGTACTTC. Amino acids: CASTPGSNEQYF.

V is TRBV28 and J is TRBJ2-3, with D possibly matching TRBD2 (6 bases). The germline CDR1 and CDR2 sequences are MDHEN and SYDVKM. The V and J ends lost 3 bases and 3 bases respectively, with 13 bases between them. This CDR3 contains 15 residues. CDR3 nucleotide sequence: TGTGCCAGCAGTTTTCGGGGGATGGGTACAGATACGCAGTATTTT. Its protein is CASSFRGMGTDTQYF. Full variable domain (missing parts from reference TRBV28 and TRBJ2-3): DVKVTQSSRYLVKRTGEKVFLECVQDMDHENMFWYRQDPGLGLRLIYFSYDVKMKEKGDIPEGYSVSREKKERFSLILESASTNQTSMYLCASSFRGMGTDTQYFGPGTRLTVL.

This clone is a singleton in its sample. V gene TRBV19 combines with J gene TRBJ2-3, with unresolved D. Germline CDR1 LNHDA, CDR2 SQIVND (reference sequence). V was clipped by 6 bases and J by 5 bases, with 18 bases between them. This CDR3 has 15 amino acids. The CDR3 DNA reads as TGTGCCAGTAGCCGGGTCTTCGAGACTCTAGATACGCAGTATTTT. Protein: CASSRVFETLDTQYF.

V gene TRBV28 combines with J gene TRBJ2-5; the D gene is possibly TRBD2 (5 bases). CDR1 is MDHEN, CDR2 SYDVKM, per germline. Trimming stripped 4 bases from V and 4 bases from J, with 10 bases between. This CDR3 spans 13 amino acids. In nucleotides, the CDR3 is TGTGCCAGCAGTTCCGCGGGTGTAGAGACCCAGTACTTC. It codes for CASSSAGVETQYF.

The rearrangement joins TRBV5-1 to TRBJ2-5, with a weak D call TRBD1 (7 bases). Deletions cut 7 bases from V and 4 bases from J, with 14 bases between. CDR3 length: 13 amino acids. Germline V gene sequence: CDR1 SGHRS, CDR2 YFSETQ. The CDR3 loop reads CASRGTVRETQYF. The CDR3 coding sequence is TGCGCCAGCCGCGGGACAGTTAGAGAGACCCAGTACTTC.

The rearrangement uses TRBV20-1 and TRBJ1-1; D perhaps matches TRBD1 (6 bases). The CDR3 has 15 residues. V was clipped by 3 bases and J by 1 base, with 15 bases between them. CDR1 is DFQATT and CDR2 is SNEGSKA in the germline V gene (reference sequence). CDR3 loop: CSASEAGARNTEAFF. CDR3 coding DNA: TGCAGTGCTAGTGAGGCAGGGGCGAGGAACACTGAAGCTTTCTTT.

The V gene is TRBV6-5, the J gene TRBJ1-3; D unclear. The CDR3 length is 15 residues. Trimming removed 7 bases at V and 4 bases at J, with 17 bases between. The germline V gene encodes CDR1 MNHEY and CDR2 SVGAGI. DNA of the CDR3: TGTGCCAGCACCCCCCCCGCCGGGAGCGGAAACACCATATATTTT. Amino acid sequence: CASTPPAGSGNTIYF.

The chain's CDR3 is CASNPRGPPLHF. As DNA, the CDR3 is TGTGCCAGCAACCCCCGCGGGCCACCCCTCCACTTT. The rearrangement joins TRBV28 to TRBJ1-6; the D is unclear. Per germline, CDR1 MDHEN and CDR2 SYDVKM. V shed 7 bases and J shed 11 bases, with 12 bases lying between them. The CDR3 is made up of 12 amino acids.

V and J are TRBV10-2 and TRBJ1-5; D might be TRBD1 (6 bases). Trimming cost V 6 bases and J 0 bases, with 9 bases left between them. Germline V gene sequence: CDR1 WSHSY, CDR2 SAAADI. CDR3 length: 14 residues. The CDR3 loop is CASRKGDSNQPQHF. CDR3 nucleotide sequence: TGCGCCAGCAGGAAGGGGGATAGCAATCAGCCCCAGCATTTT.

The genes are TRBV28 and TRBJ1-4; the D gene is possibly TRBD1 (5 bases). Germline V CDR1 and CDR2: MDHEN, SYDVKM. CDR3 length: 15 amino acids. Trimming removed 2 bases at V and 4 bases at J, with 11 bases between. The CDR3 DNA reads TGTGCCAGCAGTTTAGGAGGGGCAAATAATGAAAAACTGTTTTTT. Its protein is CASSLGGANNEKLFF. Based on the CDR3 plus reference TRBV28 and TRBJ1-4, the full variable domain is DVKVTQSSRYLVKRTGEKVFLECVQDMDHENMFWYRQDPGLGLRLIYFSYDVKMKEKGDIPEGYSVSREKKERFSLILESASTNQTSMYLCASSLGGANNEKLFFGSGTQLSVL.

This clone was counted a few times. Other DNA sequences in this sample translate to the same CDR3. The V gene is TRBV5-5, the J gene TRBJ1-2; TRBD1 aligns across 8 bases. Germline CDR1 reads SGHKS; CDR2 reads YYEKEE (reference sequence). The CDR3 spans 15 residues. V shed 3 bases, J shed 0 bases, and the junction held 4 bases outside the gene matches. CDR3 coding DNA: TGTGCCAGCAGCTATGGACAGGGAGCTAACTATGGCTACACCTTC. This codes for CASSYGQGANYGYTF.

The CDR3: CASSPRLAGGAGELFF. Written as DNA, the CDR3 is TGTGCCAGCAGTCCCCGACTAGCGGGGGGGGCCGGGGAGCTGTTTTTT. The V gene is TRBV6-2 or TRBV6-3, the J gene TRBJ2-2; 14 positions agree with TRBD2. Trimming cost V 5 bases and J 6 bases; bases outside gene matches: 5. CDR1 is MNHEY, CDR2 SVGEGT, per germline. The CDR3 is 16 amino acids.

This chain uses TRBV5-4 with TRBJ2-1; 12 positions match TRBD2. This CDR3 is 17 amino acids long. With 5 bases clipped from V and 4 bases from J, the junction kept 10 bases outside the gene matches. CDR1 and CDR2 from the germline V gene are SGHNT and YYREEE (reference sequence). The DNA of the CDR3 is TGTGCCAGCAGGGTAGGAGGAGGACTAGCGGGGTACAATGAGCAGTTCTTC. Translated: CASRVGGGLAGYNEQFF. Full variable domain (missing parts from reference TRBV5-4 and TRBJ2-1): ETGVTQSPTHLIKTRGQQVTLRCSSQSGHNTVSWYQQALGQGPQFIFQYYREEENGRGNFPPRFSGLQFPNYSSELNVNALELDDSALYLCASRVGGGLAGYNEQFFGPGTRLTVL.

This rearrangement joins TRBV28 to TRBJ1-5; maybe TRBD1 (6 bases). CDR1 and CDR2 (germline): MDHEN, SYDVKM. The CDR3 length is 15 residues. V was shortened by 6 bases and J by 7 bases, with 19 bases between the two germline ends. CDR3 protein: CASRETGGAHQPQHF. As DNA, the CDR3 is TGTGCCAGCAGGGAAACGGGGGGGGCACACCAGCCCCAGCATTTT.

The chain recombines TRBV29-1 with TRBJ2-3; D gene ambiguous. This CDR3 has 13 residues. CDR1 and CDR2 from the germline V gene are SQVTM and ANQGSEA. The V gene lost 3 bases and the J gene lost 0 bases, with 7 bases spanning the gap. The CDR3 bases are TGCAGCGTTGATCTCCAGAGCACAGATACGCAGTATTTT. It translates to CSVDLQSTDTQYF.

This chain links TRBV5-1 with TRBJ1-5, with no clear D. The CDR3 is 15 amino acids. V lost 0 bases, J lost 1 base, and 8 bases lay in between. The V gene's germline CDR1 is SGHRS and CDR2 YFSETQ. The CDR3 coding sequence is TGCGCCAGCAGCTTGGGCCAGTCGAGCAATCAGCCCCAGCATTTT. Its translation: CASSLGQSSNQPQHF.